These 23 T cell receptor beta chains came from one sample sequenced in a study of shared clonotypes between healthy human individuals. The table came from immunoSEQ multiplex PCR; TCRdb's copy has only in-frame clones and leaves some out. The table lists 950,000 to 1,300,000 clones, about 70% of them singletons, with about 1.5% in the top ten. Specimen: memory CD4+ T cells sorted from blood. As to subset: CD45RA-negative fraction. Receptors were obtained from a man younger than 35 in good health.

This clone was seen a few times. For the CDR3, the DNA is TGTGCCAGCAGCTTCGGCGGGAGCTCTGGGGCCAACGTCCTGACTTTC. Its translation is CASSFGGSSGANVLTF. The rearrangement links TRBV5-4 to TRBJ2-6; TRBD2 matches 7 bases. Germline V CDR1 and CDR2: SGHNT, YYREEE (reference sequence). The CDR3 has 16 amino acids. V lost 2 bases, J lost 0 bases, and 2 bases stayed unmatched.

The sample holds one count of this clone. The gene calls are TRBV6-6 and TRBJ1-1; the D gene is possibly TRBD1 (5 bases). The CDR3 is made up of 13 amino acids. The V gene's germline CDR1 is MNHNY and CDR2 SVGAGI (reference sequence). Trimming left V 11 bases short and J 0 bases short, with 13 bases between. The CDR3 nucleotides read TGTGCCGTTTCCGGGACGGTGAACACTGAAGCTTTCTTT. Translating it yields CAVSGTVNTEAFF.

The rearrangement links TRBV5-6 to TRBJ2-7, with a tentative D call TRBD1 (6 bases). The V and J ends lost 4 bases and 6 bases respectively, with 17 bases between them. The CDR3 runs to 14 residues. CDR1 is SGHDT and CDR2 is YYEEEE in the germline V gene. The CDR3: CASSLGATFGEQYF. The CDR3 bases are TGTGCCAGCAGCCTGGGGGCGACTTTTGGCGAGCAGTACTTC.

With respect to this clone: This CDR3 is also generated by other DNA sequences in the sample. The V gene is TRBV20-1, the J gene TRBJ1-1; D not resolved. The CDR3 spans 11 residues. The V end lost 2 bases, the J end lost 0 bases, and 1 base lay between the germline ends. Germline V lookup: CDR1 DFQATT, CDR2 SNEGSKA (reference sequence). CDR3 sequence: CSARMNTEAFF. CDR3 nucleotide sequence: TGCAGTGCTAGAATGAACACTGAAGCTTTCTTT.

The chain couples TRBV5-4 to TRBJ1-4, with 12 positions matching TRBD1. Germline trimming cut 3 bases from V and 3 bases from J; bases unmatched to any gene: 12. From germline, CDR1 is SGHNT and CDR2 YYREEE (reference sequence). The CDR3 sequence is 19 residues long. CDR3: CASSSTSGTGGAPNEKLFF. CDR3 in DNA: TGTGCCAGCAGCTCCACCTCCGGGACAGGGGGCGCACCTAATGAAAAACTGTTTTTT.

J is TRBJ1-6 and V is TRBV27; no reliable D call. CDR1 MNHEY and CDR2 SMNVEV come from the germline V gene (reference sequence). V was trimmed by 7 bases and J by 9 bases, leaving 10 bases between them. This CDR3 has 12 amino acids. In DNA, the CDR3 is TGTGCCAGCAAGCTCCGAGGTTCACCCCTCCACTTT. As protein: CASKLRGSPLHF.

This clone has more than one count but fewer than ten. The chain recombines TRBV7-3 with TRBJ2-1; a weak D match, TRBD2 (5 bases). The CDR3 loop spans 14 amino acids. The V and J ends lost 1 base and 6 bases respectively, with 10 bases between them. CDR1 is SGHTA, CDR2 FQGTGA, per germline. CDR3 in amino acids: CASSLMASSNEQFF. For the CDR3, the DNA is TGTGCCAGCAGCTTAATGGCTAGCTCCAATGAGCAGTTCTTC.

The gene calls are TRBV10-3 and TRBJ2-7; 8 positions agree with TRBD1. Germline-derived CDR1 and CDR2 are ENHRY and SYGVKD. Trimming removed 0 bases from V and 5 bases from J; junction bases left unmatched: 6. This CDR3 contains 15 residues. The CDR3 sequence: CAISESAGGFDEQYF. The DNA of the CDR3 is TGTGCCATCAGTGAGTCGGCAGGGGGCTTCGACGAGCAGTACTTC.

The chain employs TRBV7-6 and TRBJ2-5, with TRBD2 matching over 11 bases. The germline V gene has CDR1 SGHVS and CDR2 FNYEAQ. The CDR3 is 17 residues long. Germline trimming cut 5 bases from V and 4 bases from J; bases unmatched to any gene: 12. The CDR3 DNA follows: TGTGCCAGCAGCCACGGTAGCGGGGGGGCCTGGGGAGAGACCCAGTACTTC. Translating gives CASSHGSGGAWGETQYF.

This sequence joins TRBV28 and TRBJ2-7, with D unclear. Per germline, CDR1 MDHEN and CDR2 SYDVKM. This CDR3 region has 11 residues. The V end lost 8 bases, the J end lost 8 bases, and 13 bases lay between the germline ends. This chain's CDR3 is CASSLSKKQYF. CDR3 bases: TGTGCCAGCTCACTCTCGAAGAAGCAGTACTTC.

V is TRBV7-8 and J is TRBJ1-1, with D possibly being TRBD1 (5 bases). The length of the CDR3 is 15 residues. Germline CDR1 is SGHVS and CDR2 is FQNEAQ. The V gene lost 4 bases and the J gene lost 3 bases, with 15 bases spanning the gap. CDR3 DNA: TGTGCCAGCAGCTCGCTTGGGGACTTTTACACTGAAGCTTTCTTT. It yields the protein CASSSLGDFYTEAFF.

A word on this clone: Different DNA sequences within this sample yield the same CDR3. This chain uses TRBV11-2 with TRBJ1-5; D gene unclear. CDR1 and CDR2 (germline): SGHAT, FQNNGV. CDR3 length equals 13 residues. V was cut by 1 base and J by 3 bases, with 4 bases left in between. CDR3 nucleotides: TGTGCCAGCAGCTTAGCCTCCAATCAGCCCCAGCATTTT. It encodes CASSLASNQPQHF.

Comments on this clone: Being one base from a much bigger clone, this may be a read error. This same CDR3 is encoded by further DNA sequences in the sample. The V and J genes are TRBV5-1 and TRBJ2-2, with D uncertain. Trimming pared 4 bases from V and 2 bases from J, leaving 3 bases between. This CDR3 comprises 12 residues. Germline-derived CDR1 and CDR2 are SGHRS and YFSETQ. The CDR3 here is CASSTNTGELFF. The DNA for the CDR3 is TGCGCCAGCAGCACAAACACCGGGGAGCTGTTTTTT.

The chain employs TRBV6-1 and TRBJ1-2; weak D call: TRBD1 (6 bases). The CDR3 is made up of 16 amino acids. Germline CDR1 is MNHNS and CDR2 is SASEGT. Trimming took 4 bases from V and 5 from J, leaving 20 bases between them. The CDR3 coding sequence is TGTGCCAGCAGTGGGGAGGGACAACCCAGAATATATGGCTACACCTTC. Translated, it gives CASSGEGQPRIYGYTF.

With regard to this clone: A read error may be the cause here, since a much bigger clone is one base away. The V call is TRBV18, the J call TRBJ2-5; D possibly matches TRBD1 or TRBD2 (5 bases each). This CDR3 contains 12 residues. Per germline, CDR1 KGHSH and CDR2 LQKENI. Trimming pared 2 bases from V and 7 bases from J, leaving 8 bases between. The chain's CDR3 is CASSPNGGTQYF. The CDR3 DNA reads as TGTGCCAGCTCACCAAATGGGGGGACCCAGTACTTC.

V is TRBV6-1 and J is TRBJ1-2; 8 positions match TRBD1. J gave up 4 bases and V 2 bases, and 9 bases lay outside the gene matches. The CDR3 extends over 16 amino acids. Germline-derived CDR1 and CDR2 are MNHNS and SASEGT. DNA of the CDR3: TGTGCCAGCAGTGAATTACAGCGGACAGGGTTCTATGGCTACACCTTC. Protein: CASSELQRTGFYGYTF.

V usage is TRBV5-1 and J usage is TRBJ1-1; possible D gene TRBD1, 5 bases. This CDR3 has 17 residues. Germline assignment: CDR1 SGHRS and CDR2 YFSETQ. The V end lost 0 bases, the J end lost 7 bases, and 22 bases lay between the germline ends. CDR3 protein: CASSLGAGRETSIEAFF. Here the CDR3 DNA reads TGCGCCAGCAGCTTGGGCGCCGGCAGGGAAACGAGTATTGAAGCTTTCTTT.

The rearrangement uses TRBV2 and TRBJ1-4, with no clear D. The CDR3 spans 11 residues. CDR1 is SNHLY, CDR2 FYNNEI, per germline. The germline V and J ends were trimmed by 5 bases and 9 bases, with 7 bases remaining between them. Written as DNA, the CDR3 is TGTGCCAGCAGTACTCGGCAAAAACTGTTTTTT. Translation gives CASSTRQKLFF.

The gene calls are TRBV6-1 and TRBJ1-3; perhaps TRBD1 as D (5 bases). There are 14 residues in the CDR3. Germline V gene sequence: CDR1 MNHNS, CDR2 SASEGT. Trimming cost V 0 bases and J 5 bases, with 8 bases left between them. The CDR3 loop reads CASSEAGTRNTIYF. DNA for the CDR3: TGTGCCAGCAGTGAAGCAGGGACGAGAAACACCATATATTTT.

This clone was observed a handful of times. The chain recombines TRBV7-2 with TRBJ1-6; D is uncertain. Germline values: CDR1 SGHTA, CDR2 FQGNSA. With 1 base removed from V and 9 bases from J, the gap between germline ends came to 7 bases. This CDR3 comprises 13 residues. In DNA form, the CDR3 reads TGTGCCAGCAGCTTAGAATGGAGTTCACCCCTCCACTTT. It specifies CASSLEWSSPLHF. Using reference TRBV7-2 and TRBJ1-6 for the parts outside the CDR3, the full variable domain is GAGVSQSPSNKVTEKGKDVELRCDPISGHTALYWYRQSLGQGLEFLIYFQGNSAPDKSGLPSDRFSAERTGGSVSTLTIQRTQQEDSAVYLCASSLEWSSPLHFGNGTRLTVT.

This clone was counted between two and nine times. Here the CDR3 reads CASSSTGTEAFF. The CDR3 DNA is TGTGCCAGCTCCTCTACGGGGACTGAAGCTTTCTTT. The rearrangement links TRBV18 to TRBJ1-1; unclear D gene. Trimming took off 6 bases at V and 5 bases at J, with 10 bases between the two ends. Germline V CDR1 and CDR2: KGHSH, LQKENI. The CDR3 has 12 residues.

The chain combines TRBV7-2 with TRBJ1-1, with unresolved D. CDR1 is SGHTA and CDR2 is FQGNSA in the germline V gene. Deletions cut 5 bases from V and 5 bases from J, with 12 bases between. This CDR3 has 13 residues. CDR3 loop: CASSPLGGTEAFF. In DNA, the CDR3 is TGTGCCAGCAGCCCCTTGGGAGGAACTGAAGCTTTCTTT.

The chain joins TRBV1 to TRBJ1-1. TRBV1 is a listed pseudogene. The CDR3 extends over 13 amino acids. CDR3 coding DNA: TGCACCAGCAGCGTCTGTGCGTTAACTGAAGCTTTCTTT. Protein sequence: CTSSVCALTEAFF.